This T cell receptor beta chain originates from a study of prognosis after radiotherapy for stage I lung cancer. Study summary: It was SBRT that served as radiotherapy, in 3 to 5 fractions with a biologically effective dose of at least 100 Gy.

Comment on this clonotype: Its matching antigen is unknown. It differs at one base from a far larger clone, so likely a read error.

Amplicons of TCR beta CDR3 were generated from genomic DNA by two-round multiplex PCR. Initially, in first-round PCR, primers specific to each TRBV and TRBJ gene were used. TCRdb called the multiplex PCR reads again in MiXCR, with one record for every CDR3 protein. The sample has 13,000 to 15,000 distinct CDR3 sequences; less than 45% are singletons. Study-level findings and limits: There was a fall in unique TCR clone counts after stereotactic body radiation therapy, median roughly 10,000 versus 7,000.

Germline values: CDR1 SGHRS, CDR2 YFSETQ. The CDR3 is 16 amino acids. The receptor was isolated from a donor older than 45 with non-small cell lung cancer. The input for sequencing was PBMCs, taken before or after stereotactic body radiation therapy (not recorded which). This chain joins TRBV5-1 and TRBJ2-7; D gene uncertain. CDR3 sequence reads: CASSFGRHASFYEQYF. Written as DNA, the CDR3 is TGTGCCAGCAGTTTTGGGCGACACGCGAGCTTCTACGAGCAGTACTTC.